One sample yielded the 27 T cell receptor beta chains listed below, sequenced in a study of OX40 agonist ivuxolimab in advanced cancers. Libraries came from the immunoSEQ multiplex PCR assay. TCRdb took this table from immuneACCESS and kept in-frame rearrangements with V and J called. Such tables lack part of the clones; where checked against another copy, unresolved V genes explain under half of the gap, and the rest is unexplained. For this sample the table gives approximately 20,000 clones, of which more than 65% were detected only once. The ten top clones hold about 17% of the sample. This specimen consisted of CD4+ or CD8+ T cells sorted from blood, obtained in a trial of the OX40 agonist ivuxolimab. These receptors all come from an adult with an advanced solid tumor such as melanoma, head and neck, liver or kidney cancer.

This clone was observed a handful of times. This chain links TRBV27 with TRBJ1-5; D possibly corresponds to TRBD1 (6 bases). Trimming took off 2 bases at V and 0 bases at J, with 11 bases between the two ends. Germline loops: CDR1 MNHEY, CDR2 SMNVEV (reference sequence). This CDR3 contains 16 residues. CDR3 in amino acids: CASSLTAGDSNQPQHF. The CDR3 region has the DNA TGTGCCAGCAGTTTAACGGCAGGGGATAGCAATCAGCCCCAGCATTTT.

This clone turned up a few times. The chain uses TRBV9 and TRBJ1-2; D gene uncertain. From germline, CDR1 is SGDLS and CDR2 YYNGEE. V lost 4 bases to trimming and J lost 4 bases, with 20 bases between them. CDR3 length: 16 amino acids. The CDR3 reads CASSPQMRARSYGYTF. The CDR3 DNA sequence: TGTGCCAGCAGCCCACAGATGAGGGCAAGATCCTATGGCTACACCTTC.

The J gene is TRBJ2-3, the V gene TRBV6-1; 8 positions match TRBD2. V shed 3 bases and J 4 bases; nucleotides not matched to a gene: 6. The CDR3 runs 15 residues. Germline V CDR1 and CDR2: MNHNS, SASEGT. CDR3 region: CASSESFGGADTQYF. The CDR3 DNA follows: TGTGCCAGCAGTGAGTCTTTCGGGGGGGCAGATACGCAGTATTTT.

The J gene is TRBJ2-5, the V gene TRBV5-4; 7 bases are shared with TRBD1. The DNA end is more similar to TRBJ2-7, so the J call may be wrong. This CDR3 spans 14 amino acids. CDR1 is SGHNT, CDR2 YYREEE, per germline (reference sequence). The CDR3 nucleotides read TGTGCCAGCAGCTTGCGGGACAGATCCTACGAGCAGTACTTC. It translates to CASSLRDRSYEQYF.

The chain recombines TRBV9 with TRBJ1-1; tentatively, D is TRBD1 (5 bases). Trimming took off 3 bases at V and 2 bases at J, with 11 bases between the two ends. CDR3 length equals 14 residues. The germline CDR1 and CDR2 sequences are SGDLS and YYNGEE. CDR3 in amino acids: CASSATAYNTEAFF. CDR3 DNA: TGTGCCAGCAGCGCGACAGCCTACAACACTGAAGCTTTCTTT.

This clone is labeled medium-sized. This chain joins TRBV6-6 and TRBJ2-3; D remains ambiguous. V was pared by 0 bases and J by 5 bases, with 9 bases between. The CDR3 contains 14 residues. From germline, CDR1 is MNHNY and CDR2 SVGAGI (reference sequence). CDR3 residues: CASSYSSPGDTQYF. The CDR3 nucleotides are TGTGCCAGCAGTTACTCCTCCCCTGGAGATACGCAGTATTTT.

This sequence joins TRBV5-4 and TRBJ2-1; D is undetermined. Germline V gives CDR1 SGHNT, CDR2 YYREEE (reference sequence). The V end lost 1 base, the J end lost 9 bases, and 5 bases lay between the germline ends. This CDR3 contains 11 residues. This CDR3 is CASSLWGEQFF. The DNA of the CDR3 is TGTGCCAGCAGCTTGTGGGGTGAGCAGTTCTTC.

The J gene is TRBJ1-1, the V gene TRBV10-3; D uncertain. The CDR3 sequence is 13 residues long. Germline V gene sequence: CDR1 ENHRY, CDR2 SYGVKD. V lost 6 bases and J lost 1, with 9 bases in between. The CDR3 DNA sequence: TGTGCCATCAGCGGAGACGGGAACACTGAAGCTTTCTTT. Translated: CAISGDGNTEAFF.

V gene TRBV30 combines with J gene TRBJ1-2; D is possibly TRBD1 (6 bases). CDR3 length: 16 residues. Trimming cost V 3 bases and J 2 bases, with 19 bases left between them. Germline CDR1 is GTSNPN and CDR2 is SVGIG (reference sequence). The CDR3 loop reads CAWSPSSPGDNYGYTF. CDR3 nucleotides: TGTGCCTGGAGCCCTTCGTCTCCAGGGGACAACTATGGCTACACCTTC. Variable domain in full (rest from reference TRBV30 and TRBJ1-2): SQTIHQWPATLVQPVGSPLSLECTVEGTSNPNLYWYRQAAGRGLQLLFYSVGIGQISSEVPQNLSASRPQDRQFILSSKKLLLSDSGFYLCAWSPSSPGDNYGYTFGSGTRLTVV.

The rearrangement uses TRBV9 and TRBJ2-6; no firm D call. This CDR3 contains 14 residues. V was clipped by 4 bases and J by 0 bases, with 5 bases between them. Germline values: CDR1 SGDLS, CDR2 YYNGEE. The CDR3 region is CASSRTSGANVLTF. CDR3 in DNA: TGTGCCAGCAGCCGGACCTCTGGGGCCAACGTCCTGACTTTC. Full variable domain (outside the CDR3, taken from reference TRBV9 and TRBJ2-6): DSGVTQTPKHLITATGQRVTLRCSPRSGDLSVYWYQQSLDQGLQFLIQYYNGEERAKGNILERFSAQQFPDLHSELNLSSLELGDSALYFCASSRTSGANVLTFGAGSRLTVL.

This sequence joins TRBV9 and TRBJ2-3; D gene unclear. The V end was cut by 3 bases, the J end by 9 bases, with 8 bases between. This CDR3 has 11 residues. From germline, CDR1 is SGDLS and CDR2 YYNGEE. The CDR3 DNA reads TGTGCCAGCAGCGCATATGAAACGCAGTATTTT. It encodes CASSAYETQYF.

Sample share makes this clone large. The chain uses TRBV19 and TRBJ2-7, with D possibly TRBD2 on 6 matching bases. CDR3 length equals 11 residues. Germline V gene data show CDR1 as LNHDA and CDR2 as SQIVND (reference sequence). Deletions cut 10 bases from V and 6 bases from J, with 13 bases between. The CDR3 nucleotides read TGTGCCACCTTAGAGGAGGGCGAGCAGTACTTC. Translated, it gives CATLEEGEQYF.

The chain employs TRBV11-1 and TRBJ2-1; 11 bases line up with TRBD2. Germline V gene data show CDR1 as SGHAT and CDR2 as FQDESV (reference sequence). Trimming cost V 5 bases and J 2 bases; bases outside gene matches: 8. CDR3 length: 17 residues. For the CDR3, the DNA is TGTGCCAGCAGCCCCCATAGCGGGGGGGGAACCTACAATGAGCAGTTCTTC. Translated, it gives CASSPHSGGGTYNEQFF. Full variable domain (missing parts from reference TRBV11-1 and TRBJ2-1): EAEVAQSPRYKITEKSQAVAFWCDPISGHATLYWYRQILGQGPELLVQFQDESVVDDSQLPKDRFSAERLKGVDSTLKIQPAELGDSAMYLCASSPHSGGGTYNEQFFGPGTRLTVL.

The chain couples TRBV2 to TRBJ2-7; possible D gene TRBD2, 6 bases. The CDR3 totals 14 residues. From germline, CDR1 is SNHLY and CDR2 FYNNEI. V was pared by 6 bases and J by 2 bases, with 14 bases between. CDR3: CASSLAGGTYEQYF. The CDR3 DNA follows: TGTGCCAGCAGCCTCGCCGGGGGAACCTACGAGCAGTACTTC.

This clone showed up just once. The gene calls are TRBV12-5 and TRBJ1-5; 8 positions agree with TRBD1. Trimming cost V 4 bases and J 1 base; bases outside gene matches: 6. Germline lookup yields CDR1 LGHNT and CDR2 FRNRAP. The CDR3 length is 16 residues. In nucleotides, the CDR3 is TGTGCTAGTGGTTCGGACAGGGTTGGAAGCAATCAGCCCCAGCATTTT. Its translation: CASGSDRVGSNQPQHF. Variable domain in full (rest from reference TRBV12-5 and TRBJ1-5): DARVTQTPRHKVTEMGQEVTMRCQPILGHNTVFWYRQTMMQGLELLAYFRNRAPLDDSGMPKDRFSAEMPDATLATLKIQPSEPRDSAVYFCASGSDRVGSNQPQHFGDGTRLSIL.

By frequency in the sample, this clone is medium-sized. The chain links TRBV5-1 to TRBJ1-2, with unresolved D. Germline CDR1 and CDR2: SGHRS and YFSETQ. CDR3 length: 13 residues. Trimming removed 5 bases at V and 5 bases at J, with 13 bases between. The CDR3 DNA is TGCGCCAGCAGACCCTACGAGAGTTATGGCTACACCTTC. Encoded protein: CASRPYESYGYTF.

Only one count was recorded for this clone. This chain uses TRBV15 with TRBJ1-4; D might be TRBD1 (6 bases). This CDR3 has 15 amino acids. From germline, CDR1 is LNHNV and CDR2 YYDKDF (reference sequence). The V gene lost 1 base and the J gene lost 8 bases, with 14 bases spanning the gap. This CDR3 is CATSRGGGQGEKLFF. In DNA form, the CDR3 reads TGTGCCACCAGCAGAGGTGGAGGTCAGGGGGAAAAACTGTTTTTT.

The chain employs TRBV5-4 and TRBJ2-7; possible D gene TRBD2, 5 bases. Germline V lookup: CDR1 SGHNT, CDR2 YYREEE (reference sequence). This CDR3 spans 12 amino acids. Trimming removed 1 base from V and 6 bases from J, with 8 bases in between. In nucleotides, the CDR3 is TGTGCCAGCAGCTTGACGGGGAGCGAGCAGTACTTC. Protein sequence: CASSLTGSEQYF.

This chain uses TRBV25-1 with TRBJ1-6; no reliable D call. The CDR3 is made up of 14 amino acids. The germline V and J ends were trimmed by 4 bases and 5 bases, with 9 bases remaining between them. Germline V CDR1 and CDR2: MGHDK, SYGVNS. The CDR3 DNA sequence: TGTGCCAGCAGTGTCTCAGCGGATAATTCACCCCTCCACTTT. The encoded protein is CASSVSADNSPLHF.

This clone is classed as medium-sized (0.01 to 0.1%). The CDR3 is CASSYRGRPGYTF. The DNA for the CDR3 is TGTGCCAGTAGCTACAGGGGGCGGCCCGGCTACACCTTC. This sequence joins TRBV19 and TRBJ1-2; 9 bases line up with TRBD1. Trimming removed 6 bases from V and 8 bases from J; junction bases left unmatched: 7. The CDR3 totals 13 residues. Germline CDR1 is LNHDA and CDR2 is SQIVND (reference sequence). Filled out from reference TRBV19 and TRBJ1-2, the complete variable domain reads DGGITQSPKYLFRKEGQNVTLSCEQNLNHDAMYWYRQDPGQGLRLIYYSQIVNDFQKGDIAEGYSVSREKKESFPLTVTSAQKNPTAFYLCASSYRGRPGYTFGSGTRLTVV.

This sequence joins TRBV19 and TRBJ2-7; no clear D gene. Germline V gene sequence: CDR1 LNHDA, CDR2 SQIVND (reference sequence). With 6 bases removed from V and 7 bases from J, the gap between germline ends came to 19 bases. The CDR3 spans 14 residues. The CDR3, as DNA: TGTGCCAGTAGACAGTCCCCGGCCCAATGGGAGCAGTACTTC. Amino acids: CASRQSPAQWEQYF.

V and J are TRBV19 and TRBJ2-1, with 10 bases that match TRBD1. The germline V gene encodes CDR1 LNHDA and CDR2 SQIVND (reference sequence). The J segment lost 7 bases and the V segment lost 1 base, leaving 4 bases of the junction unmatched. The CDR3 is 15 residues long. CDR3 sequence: CASSIADRGLNEQFF. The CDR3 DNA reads TGTGCCAGTAGTATAGCGGACAGGGGGTTGAATGAGCAGTTCTTC.

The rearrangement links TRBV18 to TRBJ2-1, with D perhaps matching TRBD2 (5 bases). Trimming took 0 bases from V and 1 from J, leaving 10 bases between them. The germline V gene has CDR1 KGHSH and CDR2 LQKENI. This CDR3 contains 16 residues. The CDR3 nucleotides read TGTGCCAGCTCACCACCGAGGGAACAGTCCTACAATGAGCAGTTCTTC. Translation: CASSPPREQSYNEQFF.

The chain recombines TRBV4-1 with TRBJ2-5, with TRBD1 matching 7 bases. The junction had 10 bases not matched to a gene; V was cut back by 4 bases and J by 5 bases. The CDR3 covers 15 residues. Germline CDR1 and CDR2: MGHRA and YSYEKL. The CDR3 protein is CASSPLLGGGETQYF. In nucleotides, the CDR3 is TGCGCCAGCAGCCCACTACTAGGGGGCGGGGAGACCCAGTACTTC.

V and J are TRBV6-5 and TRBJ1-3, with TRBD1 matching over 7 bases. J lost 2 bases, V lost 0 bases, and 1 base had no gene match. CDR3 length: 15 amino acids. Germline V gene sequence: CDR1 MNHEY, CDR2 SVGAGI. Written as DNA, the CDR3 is TGTGCCAGCAGTTACTCGCAGGGGGCTGGAAACACCATATATTTT. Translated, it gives CASSYSQGAGNTIYF.

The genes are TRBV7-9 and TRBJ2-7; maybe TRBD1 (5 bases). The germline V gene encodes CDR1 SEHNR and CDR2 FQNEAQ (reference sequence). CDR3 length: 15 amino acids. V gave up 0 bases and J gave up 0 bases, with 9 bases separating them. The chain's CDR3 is CASSLAGQGSYEQYF. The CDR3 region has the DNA TGTGCCAGCAGCTTAGCTGGCCAGGGCTCCTACGAGCAGTACTTC.

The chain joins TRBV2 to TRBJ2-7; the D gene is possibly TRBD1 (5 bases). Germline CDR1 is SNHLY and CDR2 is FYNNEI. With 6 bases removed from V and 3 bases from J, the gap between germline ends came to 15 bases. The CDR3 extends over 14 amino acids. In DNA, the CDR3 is TGTGCCAGCAGCGAGGCAACAGGATTCTACGAGCAGTACTTC. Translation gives CASSEATGFYEQYF.